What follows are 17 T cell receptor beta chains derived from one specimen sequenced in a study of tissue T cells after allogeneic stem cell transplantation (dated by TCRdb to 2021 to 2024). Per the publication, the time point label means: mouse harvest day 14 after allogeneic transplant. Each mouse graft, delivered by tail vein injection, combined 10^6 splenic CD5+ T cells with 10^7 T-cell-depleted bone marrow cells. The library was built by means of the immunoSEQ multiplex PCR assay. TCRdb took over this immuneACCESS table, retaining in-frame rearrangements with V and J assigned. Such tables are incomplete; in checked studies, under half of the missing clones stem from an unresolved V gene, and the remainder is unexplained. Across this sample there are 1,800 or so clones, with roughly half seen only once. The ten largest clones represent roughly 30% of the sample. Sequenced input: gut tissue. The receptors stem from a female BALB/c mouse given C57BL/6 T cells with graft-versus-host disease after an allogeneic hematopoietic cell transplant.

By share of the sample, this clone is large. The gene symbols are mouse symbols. The CDR3 bases that were read are TGTGCCAGCAGCTTATCCGGGACTGGCTCCTATGAACAGTAC. Translation gives CASSLSGTGSYEQY. The full CDR3 sequence reads CASSLSGTGSYEQYF. The chain uses TRBV3 and TRBJ2-7; 8 bases agree with TRBD2. The missing CDR3 end, 1 residue past where the read stops, is filled in from the germline J gene. From germline, CDR1 is SNHLY and CDR2 FYNGKV (reference sequence). V lost 2 bases and J lost 0; bases outside the gene matches: 3. The CDR3 sequence is 15 residues long.

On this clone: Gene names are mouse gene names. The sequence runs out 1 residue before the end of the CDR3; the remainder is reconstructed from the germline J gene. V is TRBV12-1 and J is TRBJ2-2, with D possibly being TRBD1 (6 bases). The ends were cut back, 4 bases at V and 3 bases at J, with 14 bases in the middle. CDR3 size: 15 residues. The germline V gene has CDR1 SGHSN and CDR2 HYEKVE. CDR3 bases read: TGTGCCAGCTCCCTCCGGCAGGGGCACACCGGGCAGCTCTAC. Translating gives CASSLRQGHTGQLY. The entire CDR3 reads CASSLRQGHTGQLYF.

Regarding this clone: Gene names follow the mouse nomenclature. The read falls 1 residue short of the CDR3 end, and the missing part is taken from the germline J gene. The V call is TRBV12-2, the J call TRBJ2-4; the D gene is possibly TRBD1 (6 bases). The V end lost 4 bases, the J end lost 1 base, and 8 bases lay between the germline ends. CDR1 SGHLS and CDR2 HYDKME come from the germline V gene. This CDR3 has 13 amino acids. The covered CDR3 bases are TGTGCCAGCTCGCGACAGGGTCAAAACACCTTGTAC. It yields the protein CASSRQGQNTLY. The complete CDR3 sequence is CASSRQGQNTLYF.

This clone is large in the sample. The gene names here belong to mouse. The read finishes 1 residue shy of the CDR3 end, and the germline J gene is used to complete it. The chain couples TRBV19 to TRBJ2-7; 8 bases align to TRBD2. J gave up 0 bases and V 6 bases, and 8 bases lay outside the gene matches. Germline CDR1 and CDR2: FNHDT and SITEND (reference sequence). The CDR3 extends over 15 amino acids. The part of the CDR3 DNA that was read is TGTGCCAGCACCCCGACTGGGGCCAGCTCCTATGAACAGTAC. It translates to CASTPTGASSYEQY. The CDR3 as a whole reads CASTPTGASSYEQYF.

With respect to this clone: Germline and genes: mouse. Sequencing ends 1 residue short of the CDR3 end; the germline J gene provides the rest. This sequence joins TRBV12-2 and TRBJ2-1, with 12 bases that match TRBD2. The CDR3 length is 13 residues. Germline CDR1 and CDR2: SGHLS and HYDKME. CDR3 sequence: CARDWGARAEQFF. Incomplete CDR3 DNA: TGTGCAAGGGACTGGGGGGCGCGTGCTGAGCAGTTC.

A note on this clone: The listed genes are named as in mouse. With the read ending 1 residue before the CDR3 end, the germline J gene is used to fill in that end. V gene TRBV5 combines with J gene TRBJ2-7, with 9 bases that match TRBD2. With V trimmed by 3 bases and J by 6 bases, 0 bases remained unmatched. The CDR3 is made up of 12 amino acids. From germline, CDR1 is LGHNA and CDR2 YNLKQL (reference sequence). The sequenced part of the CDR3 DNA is TGTGCCAGCAGCCACTGGGGGGGTGAACAGTAC. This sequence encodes CASSHWGGEQY. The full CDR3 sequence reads CASSHWGGEQYF.

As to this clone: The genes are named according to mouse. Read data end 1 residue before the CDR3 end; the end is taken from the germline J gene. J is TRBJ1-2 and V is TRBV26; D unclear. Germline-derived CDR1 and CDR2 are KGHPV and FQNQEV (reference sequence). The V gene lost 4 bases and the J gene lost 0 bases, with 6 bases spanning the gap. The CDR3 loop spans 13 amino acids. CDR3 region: CASSPQANSDYTF. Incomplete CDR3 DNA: TGTGCCAGCAGTCCCCAAGCAAACTCCGACTACACC.

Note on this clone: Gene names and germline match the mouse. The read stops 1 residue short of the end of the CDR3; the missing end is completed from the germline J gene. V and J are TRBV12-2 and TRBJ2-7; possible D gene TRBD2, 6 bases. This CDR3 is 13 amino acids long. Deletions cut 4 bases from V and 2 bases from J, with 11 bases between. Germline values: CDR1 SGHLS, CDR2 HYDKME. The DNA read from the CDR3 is TGTGCCAGCTCCCAGGGACTTGCCTATGAACAGTAC. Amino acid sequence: CASSQGLAYEQY. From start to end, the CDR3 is CASSQGLAYEQYF.

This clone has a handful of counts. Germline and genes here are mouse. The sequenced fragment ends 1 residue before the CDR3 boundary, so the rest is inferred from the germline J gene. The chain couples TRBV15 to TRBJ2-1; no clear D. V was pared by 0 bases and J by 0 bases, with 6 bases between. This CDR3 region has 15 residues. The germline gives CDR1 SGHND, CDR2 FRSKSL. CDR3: CASSLAGFNYAEQFF. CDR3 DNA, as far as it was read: TGTGCCAGCAGTTTAGCAGGGTTTAACTATGCTGAGCAGTTC. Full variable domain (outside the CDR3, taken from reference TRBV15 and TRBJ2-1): DAGVTQTPRHEVAEKGQTIILKCEPVSGHNDLFWYRQTKIQGLELLSYFRSKSLMEDGGAFKDRFKAEMLNSSFSTLKIQPTEPKDSAVYLCASSLAGFNYAEQFFGPGTRLTVL.

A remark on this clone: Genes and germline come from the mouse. Partial CDR3 DNA: TGTGCCAGCTCTCTGAGGGGGCGAAGCGAAAGATTATTT. It translates to CASSLRGRSERLF. The full CDR3 sequence reads CASSLRGRSERLFF. The chain uses TRBV12-2 and TRBJ1-4, with 7 nucleotides matching TRBD1. The CDR3 extends 1 residue past the end of the read, so its final part is completed from the germline J gene. V shed 1 base, J shed 7 bases, and the junction held 5 bases outside the gene matches. Germline assignment: CDR1 SGHLS and CDR2 HYDKME. This CDR3 spans 14 amino acids.

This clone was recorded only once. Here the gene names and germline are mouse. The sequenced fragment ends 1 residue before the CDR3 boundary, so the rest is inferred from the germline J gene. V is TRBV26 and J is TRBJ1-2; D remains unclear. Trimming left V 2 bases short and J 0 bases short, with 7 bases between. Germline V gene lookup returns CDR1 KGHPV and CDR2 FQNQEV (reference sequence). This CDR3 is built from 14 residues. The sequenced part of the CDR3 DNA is TGTGCCAGCAGTCTGAACATTGCAAACTCCGACTACACC. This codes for CASSLNIANSDYT. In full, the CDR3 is CASSLNIANSDYTF.

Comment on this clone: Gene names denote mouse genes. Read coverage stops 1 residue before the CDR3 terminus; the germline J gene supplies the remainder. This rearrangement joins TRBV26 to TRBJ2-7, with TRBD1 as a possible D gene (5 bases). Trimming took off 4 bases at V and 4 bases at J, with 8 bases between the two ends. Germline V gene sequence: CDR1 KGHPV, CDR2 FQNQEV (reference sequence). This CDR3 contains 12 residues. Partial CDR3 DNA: TGTGCCAGCAGTCCGGACAAATATGAACAGTAC. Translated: CASSPDKYEQY. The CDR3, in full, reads CASSPDKYEQYF.

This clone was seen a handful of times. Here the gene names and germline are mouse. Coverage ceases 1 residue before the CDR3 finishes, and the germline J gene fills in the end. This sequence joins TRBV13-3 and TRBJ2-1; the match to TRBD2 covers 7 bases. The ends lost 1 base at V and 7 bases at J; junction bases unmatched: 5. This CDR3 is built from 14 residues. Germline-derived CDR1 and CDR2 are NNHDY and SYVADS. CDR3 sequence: CASSDSGGGAEQFF. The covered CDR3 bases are TGTGCCAGCAGTGATAGCGGGGGGGGAGCTGAGCAGTTC.

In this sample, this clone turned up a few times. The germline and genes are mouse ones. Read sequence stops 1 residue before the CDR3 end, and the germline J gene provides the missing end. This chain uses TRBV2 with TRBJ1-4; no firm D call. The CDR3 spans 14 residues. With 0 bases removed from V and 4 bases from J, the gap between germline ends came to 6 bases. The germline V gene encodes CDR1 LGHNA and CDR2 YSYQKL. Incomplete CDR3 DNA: TGTGCCAGCAGCCAAGATCGCAACAACGAAAGATTATTT. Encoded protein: CASSQDRNNERLF. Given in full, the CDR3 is CASSQDRNNERLFF. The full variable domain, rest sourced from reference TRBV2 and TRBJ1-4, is DPKIIQKPKYLVAVTGSEKILICEQYLGHNAMYWYRQSAKKPLEFMFSYSYQKLMDNQTASSRFQPQSSKKNHLDLQITALKPDDSATYFCASSQDRNNERLFFGHGTKLSVL.

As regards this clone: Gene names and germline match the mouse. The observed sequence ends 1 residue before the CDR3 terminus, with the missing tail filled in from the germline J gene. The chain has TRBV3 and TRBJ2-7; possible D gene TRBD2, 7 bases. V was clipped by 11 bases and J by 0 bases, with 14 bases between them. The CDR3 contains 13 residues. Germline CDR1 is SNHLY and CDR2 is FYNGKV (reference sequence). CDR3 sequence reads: CAPGGRVSYEQYF. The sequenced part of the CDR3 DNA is TGTGCCCCGGGGGGCAGGGTCTCCTATGAACAGTAC.

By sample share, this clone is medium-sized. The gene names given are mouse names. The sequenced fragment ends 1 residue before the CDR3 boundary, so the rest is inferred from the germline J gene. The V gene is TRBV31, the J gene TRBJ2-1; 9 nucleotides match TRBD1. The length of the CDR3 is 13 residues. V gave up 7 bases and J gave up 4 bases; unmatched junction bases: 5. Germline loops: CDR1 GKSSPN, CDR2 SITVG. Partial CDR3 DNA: TGTGCCTTTCGGGACAGGGCGTATGCTGAGCAGTTC. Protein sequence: CAFRDRAYAEQF. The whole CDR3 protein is CAFRDRAYAEQFF.

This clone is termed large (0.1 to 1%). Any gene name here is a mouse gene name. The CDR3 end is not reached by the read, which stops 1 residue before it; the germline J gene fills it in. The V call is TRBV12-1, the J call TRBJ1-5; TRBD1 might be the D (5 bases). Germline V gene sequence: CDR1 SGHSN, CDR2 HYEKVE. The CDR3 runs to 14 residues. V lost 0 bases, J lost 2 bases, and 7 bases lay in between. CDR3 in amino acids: CASSLGGDNQAPLF. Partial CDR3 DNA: TGTGCCAGCTCTCTCGGAGGGGACAACCAGGCTCCGCTT.